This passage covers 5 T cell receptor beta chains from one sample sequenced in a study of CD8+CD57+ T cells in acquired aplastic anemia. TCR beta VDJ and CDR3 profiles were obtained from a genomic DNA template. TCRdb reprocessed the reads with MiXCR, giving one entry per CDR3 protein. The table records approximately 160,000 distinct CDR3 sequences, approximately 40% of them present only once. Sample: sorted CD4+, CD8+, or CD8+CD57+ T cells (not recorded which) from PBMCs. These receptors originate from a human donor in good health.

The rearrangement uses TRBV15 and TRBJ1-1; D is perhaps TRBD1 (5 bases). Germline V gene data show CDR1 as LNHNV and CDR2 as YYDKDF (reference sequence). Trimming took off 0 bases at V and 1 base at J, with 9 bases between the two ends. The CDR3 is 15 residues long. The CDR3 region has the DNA TGTGCCACCAGCAGAGATCGGAGGGGGAACACTGAAGCTTTCTTT. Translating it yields CATSRDRRGNTEAFF.

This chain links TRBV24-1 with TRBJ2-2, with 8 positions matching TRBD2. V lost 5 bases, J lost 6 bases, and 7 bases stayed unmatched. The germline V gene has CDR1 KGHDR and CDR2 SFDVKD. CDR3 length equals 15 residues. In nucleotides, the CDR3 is TGTGCCACCAGTGGCAGCGGGAGATCATCCGGGGAGCTGTTTTTT. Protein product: CATSGSGRSSGELFF.

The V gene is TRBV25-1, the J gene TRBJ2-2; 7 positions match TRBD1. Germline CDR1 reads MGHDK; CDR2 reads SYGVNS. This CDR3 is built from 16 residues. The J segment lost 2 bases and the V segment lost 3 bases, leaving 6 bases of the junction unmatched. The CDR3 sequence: CASSDDRVANTGELFF. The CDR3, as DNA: TGTGCCAGCAGTGATGACAGGGTTGCCAACACCGGGGAGCTGTTTTTT.

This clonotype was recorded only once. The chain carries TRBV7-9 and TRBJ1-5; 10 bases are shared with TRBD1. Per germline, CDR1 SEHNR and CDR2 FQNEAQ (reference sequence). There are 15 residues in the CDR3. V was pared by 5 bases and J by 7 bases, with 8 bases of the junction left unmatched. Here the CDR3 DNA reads TGTGCCAGCAGCCCAGGACAGGGGGTGGGGCAGCCCCAGCATTTT. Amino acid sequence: CASSPGQGVGQPQHF.

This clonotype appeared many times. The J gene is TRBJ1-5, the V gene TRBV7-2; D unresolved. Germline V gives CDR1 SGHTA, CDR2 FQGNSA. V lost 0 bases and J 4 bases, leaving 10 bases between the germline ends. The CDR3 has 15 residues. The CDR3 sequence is CASSLARVGNQPQHF. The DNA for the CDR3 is TGTGCCAGCAGCTTAGCAAGGGTCGGGAATCAGCCCCAGCATTTT.